Following are 22 T cell receptor beta chains from one sample sequenced in a study of T cell responses to AZD1222 COVID-19 vaccine. Sequenced by immunoSEQ multiplex PCR; TCRdb stores in-frame clones only, minus some. The data hold fewer than 130,000 clones, with about 94% observed a single time. The material sequenced was peripheral blood, taken 28 days after the second AZD1222 dose. The receptors come from an adult who received the AZD1222 COVID-19 vaccine.

The chain combines TRBV18 with TRBJ1-5, with unresolved D. CDR1 KGHSH and CDR2 LQKENI come from the germline V gene. The CDR3 is 13 amino acids. V was clipped by 4 bases and J by 5 bases, with 9 bases between them. CDR3 nucleotides: TGTGCCAGCTCACGAACGTCGGATCAGCCCCAGCATTTT. It is translated as CASSRTSDQPQHF.

The gene calls are TRBV5-4 and TRBJ1-2; 12 nucleotides agree with TRBD1. The germline gives CDR1 SGHNT, CDR2 YYREEE (reference sequence). The ends lost 2 bases at V and 0 bases at J; junction bases unmatched: 2. This CDR3 contains 16 residues. The CDR3 protein is CASSFGTGGANYGYTF. The CDR3, as DNA: TGTGCCAGCAGCTTTGGGACAGGGGGCGCTAACTATGGCTACACCTTC.

V is TRBV3-1 (or the pseudogene TRBV3-2) and J is TRBJ2-7, with 9 bases fitting TRBD1. Germline V gene lookup returns CDR1 LGHDT and CDR2 YNNKEL (reference sequence). This CDR3 has 16 amino acids. The V gene end was trimmed by 2 bases and the J gene end by 6 bases; junction bases not matched to a gene: 11. CDR3 DNA sequence: TGTGCCAGCAGCCAACTCCGGACAGGGGTAGGCTCCGAGCAGTACTTC. Protein product: CASSQLRTGVGSEQYF.

Comment on this clone: Distinct nucleotide sequences in the sample also encode this CDR3. V is TRBV6-5 and J is TRBJ1-3; D call uncertain. CDR3 size: 13 residues. Germline V CDR1 and CDR2: MNHEY, SVGAGI. V was pared by 0 bases and J by 2 bases, with 2 bases between. CDR3: CASSYSTGNTIYF. The DNA of the CDR3 is TGTGCCAGCAGTTACTCCACTGGAAACACCATATATTTT.

This CDR3 reads CASSRESEKLFF. CDR3 nucleotides: TGTGCCAGCAGCAGGGAATCCGAAAAACTGTTTTTT. This chain connects TRBV7-9 to TRBJ1-4; D is uncertain. In germline, CDR1 is SEHNR, CDR2 FQNEAQ (reference sequence). V lost 5 bases and J 8 bases, leaving 9 bases between the germline ends. The CDR3 is made up of 12 amino acids.

The V and J genes are TRBV19 and TRBJ1-5; 10 positions agree with TRBD1. Trimming cost V 6 bases and J 6 bases; bases outside gene matches: 8. This CDR3 has 15 amino acids. CDR1 LNHDA and CDR2 SQIVND come from the germline V gene (reference sequence). The CDR3 sequence is CASRPAGQGIQPQHF. CDR3 DNA sequence: TGTGCCAGTAGACCAGCGGGACAGGGGATTCAGCCCCAGCATTTT. The full variable domain, with the rest looked up from reference TRBV19 and TRBJ1-5, is DGGITQSPKYLFRKEGQNVTLSCEQNLNHDAMYWYRQDPGQGLRLIYYSQIVNDFQKGDIAEGYSVSREKKESFPLTVTSAQKNPTAFYLCASRPAGQGIQPQHFGDGTRLSIL.

The chain joins TRBV19 to TRBJ2-3; 14 bases agree with TRBD2. CDR1 and CDR2 from the germline V gene are LNHDA and SQIVND (reference sequence). Trimming cost V 3 bases and J 5 bases; bases outside gene matches: 4. CDR3 size: 16 residues. The chain's CDR3 is CASSIPGLAGEDTQYF. The CDR3, as DNA: TGTGCCAGTAGTATCCCGGGACTAGCGGGGGAAGATACGCAGTATTTT. Filled out from reference TRBV19 and TRBJ2-3, the complete variable domain reads DGGITQSPKYLFRKEGQNVTLSCEQNLNHDAMYWYRQDPGQGLRLIYYSQIVNDFQKGDIAEGYSVSREKKESFPLTVTSAQKNPTAFYLCASSIPGLAGEDTQYFGPGTRLTVL.

The chain combines TRBV6-1 with TRBJ1-2; D uncertain. V dropped 2 bases and J dropped 7 bases, with 14 bases sitting between them. The V gene's germline CDR1 is MNHNS and CDR2 SASEGT. The CDR3 length is 14 residues. The CDR3 here is CASSENRGFAGYTF. CDR3 DNA: TGTGCCAGCAGTGAAAATCGGGGTTTCGCTGGCTACACCTTC.

The chain combines TRBV7-2 with TRBJ1-3; no definite D call. Germline V lookup: CDR1 SGHTA, CDR2 FQGNSA. This CDR3 contains 13 residues. V shed 2 bases and J shed 3 bases, with 5 bases lying between them. The CDR3 loop reads CASSLNIGNTIYF. Here the CDR3 DNA reads TGTGCCAGCAGCTTAAACATTGGAAACACCATATATTTT.

The chain has TRBV11-3 and TRBJ1-1, with 8 nucleotides matching TRBD1. Germline V gene lookup returns CDR1 SGHNT and CDR2 YENEEA. This CDR3 comprises 17 residues. Trimming cost V 4 bases and J 2 bases; bases outside gene matches: 12. The CDR3 loop is CASSSRGGGTGNTEAFF. CDR3 sequence (DNA): TGTGCCAGCAGCTCACGAGGGGGAGGGACAGGTAACACTGAAGCTTTCTTT.

The sample holds a few counts of this clone. This chain uses TRBV5-5 with TRBJ1-5; D ambiguous. There are 15 residues in the CDR3. Trimming took 0 bases from V and 4 from J, leaving 11 bases between them. Germline CDR1 reads SGHKS; CDR2 reads YYEKEE (reference sequence). The CDR3 loop is CASSLGGVGNQPQHF. The CDR3, as DNA: TGTGCCAGCAGCTTGGGTGGGGTAGGGAATCAGCCCCAGCATTTT.

The chain carries TRBV7-9 and TRBJ1-3; D is undetermined. The CDR3 contains 15 residues. V was trimmed by 4 bases and J by 0 bases, leaving 10 bases between them. Germline V gene lookup returns CDR1 SEHNR and CDR2 FQNEAQ (reference sequence). The CDR3 loop is CASSYRLTSGNTIYF. As DNA, the CDR3 is TGTGCCAGCAGCTATAGACTGACCTCTGGAAACACCATATATTTT.

This chain uses TRBV30 with TRBJ1-4; D is undetermined. Trimming removed 2 bases at V and 5 bases at J, with 6 bases between. Germline values: CDR1 GTSNPN, CDR2 SVGIG (reference sequence). This CDR3 is built from 12 residues. The CDR3 DNA is TGTGCCTGGAGTCCTGTGAATGAAAAACTGTTTTTT. It encodes CAWSPVNEKLFF.

The gene calls are TRBV19 and TRBJ2-1; 8 nucleotides match TRBD2. The trim removed 1 base at V and 7 bases at J, leaving 6 bases unmatched. Germline-derived CDR1 and CDR2 are LNHDA and SQIVND (reference sequence). The CDR3 loop spans 15 amino acids. CDR3 coding DNA: TGTGCCAGTAGTATAGTTGCGGGAGGTCTAAATGAGCAGTTCTTC. Translating gives CASSIVAGGLNEQFF.

The CDR3 DNA follows: TGTGCCAGCCTAACCTGGGAGGGTAGCACTGAAGCTTTCTTT. Protein: CASLTWEGSTEAFF. This chain connects TRBV28 to TRBJ1-1; D is ambiguous. V lost 8 bases and J lost 4, with 17 bases in between. The CDR3 totals 14 residues. Germline lookup yields CDR1 MDHEN and CDR2 SYDVKM. Using reference TRBV28 and TRBJ1-1 for the parts outside the CDR3, the full variable domain is DVKVTQSSRYLVKRTGEKVFLECVQDMDHENMFWYRQDPGLGLRLIYFSYDVKMKEKGDIPEGYSVSREKKERFSLILESASTNQTSMYLCASLTWEGSTEAFFGQGTRLTVV.

The rearrangement links TRBV11-3 to TRBJ2-1; 7 bases map to TRBD2. CDR1 is SGHNT and CDR2 is YENEEA in the germline V gene. J lost 9 bases, V lost 1 base, and 9 bases had no gene match. The CDR3 has 15 residues. The CDR3 region has the DNA TGTGCCAGCAGCTTAGGTCGACTAGCCTCGGGTGAGCAGTTCTTC. It is translated as CASSLGRLASGEQFF.

V is TRBV30 and J is TRBJ1-2; D might be TRBD1 (5 bases). Germline V lookup: CDR1 GTSNPN, CDR2 SVGIG (reference sequence). The CDR3 contains 12 residues. Trimming left V 2 bases short and J 5 bases short, with 9 bases between. CDR3 sequence reads: CAWSSQGYGYTF. The CDR3 DNA follows: TGTGCCTGGAGTTCTCAGGGTTATGGCTACACCTTC.

The chain is built from TRBV19 and TRBJ1-1; D may be TRBD1 (5 bases). The CDR3 is made up of 15 amino acids. Germline CDR1 LNHDA, CDR2 SQIVND (reference sequence). Trimming took off 3 bases at V and 2 bases at J, with 13 bases between the two ends. The CDR3 DNA reads TGTGCCAGTAGTATTGGGGGAGGGGCTAACACTGAAGCTTTCTTT. Its protein product is CASSIGGGANTEAFF.

This chain joins TRBV28 and TRBJ1-2; 8 bases align to TRBD1. The CDR3 length is 14 residues. The germline V gene has CDR1 MDHEN and CDR2 SYDVKM. After removal of 4 bases from V and 8 bases from J, the junction contained 9 bases not matched to a gene. In nucleotides, the CDR3 is TGTGCCAGCAGTTCCGGACAGGGCCCTATAGGCTACACCTTC. It is translated as CASSSGQGPIGYTF.

DNA for the CDR3: TGCGCCAGCAGCTTGAATACTCGCGGGGGTGGGGATACGCAGTATTTT. Its translation: CASSLNTRGGGDTQYF. V gene TRBV5-1 combines with J gene TRBJ2-3; TRBD2 matches at 7 bases. Germline V gives CDR1 SGHRS, CDR2 YFSETQ. After removal of 1 base from V and 6 bases from J, the junction contained 11 bases not matched to a gene. There are 16 residues in the CDR3. The full variable domain, in which reference TRBV5-1 and TRBJ2-3 provide the parts outside the CDR3, is KAGVTQTPRYLIKTRGQQVTLSCSPISGHRSVSWYQQTPGQGLQFLFEYFSETQRNKGNFPGRFSGRQFSNSRSEMNVSTLELGDSALYLCASSLNTRGGGDTQYFGPGTRLTVL.

The rearrangement links TRBV10-3 to TRBJ1-6; D remains ambiguous. V lost 10 bases to trimming and J lost 9 bases, with 16 bases between them. Germline CDR1 ENHRY, CDR2 SYGVKD. The CDR3 contains 13 residues. Here the CDR3 DNA reads TGTGCCACTTGGGAGGGAGCAGGTTCACCCCTCCACTTT. It specifies CATWEGAGSPLHF.

The chain employs TRBV10-3 and TRBJ1-1; perhaps TRBD1 as D (5 bases). This CDR3 is 14 amino acids long. From germline, CDR1 is ENHRY and CDR2 SYGVKD. Trimming pared 1 base from V and 4 bases from J, leaving 10 bases between. The CDR3 sequence: CAISEWRGGTEAFF. The CDR3 bases are TGTGCCATCAGTGAGTGGCGGGGCGGCACTGAAGCTTTCTTT.